This TCR beta chain emerged from a study of blood T cell repertoires in COVID-19. On the study more broadly: Both acute and convalescent COVID-19 samples were obtained from the United States, Italy and Spain.

Here immunoSEQ multiplex PCR was the method, and the copy in TCRdb shows in-frame clones only, minus some. The sample lists approximately 330,000 clones; 87% were seen once. Trimming pared 3 bases from V and 8 bases from J, leaving 14 bases between. In germline, CDR1 is MNHEY, CDR2 SMNVEV (reference sequence). CDR3 length: 14 residues. Regarding this clone: The same CDR3 arises from other DNA sequences in this sample as well.

Seattle's cohort entered during active infection and was followed longitudinally. This TCR was sampled from a man between 25 and 39 years old with COVID-19, enrolled during active disease. V and J are TRBV27 and TRBJ2-1; no definite D call. Material: peripheral blood. The CDR3 loop is CASSFRSGSDEQFF. Here the CDR3 DNA reads TGTGCCAGCAGTTTTCGGTCCGGGTCTGATGAGCAGTTCTTC.